This is a list of T cell receptor beta chains from one sample in a study of blood T cell repertoires in COVID-19. Repertoires were generated with immunoSEQ multiplex PCR, while TCRdb's copy carries only in-frame clones and drops some. The sample yields approximately 72,000 clones, around 86% seen once. The sequenced material came from peripheral blood. Receptors originate from a woman aged 55-75 years with acute or convalescent COVID-19. Both conserved end residues are part of each CDR3. D genes are given only for firm matches. Some rows have no size entry. The others give once, few or many, or a class for an expanded clone.

D,J,V,size,CDR3,DNA
TRBD1,TRBJ1-2,TRBV5-4,.,CASSSGQGVRDYGYTF,TGTGCCAGCAGCTCCGGACAGGGGGTAAGGGACTATGGCTACACCTTC
TRBD1,TRBJ2-2,TRBV7-8,.,CASSSTGESAGELFF,TGTGCCAGCAGCTCGACAGGGGAGTCAGCCGGGGAGCTGTTTTTT
.,TRBJ1-2,TRBV6-5,.,CASSATGWAGYTF,TGTGCCAGCAGCGCCACAGGGTGGGCGGGCTACACCTTC
.,TRBJ1-1,TRBV30,.,CAWSPFGYRANTEAFF,TGTGCCTGGAGTCCCTTTGGGTACAGGGCGAACACTGAAGCTTTCTTT
.,TRBJ2-7,TRBV7-2,few,CASSPQGGPYEQYF,TGTGCCAGCAGCCCTCAGGGGGGCCCCTACGAGCAGTACTTC
.,TRBJ2-2,TRBV5-1,few,CASSLGAPGELFF,TGCGCCAGCAGCTTGGGGGCACCCGGGGAGCTGTTTTTT
.,TRBJ1-1,TRBV10-3,.,CAISDSPQGGTEAFF,TGTGCCATCAGTGATTCTCCGCAGGGAGGCACTGAAGCTTTCTTT
.,TRBJ2-5,TRBV5-4,.,CASSLGPVNAQYF,TGTGCCAGCAGCTTGGGGCCTGTAAATGCCCAGTACTTC
TRBD1,TRBJ1-1,TRBV6-5,.,CASRGQGRNTEAFF,TGTGCCAGCAGAGGACAGGGGCGTAACACTGAAGCTTTCTTT
.,TRBJ2-5,TRBV5-6,.,CASSLAETQYF,TGTGCCAGCAGCTTGGCGGAGACCCAGTACTTC
.,TRBJ1-2,TRBV5-1,.,CASTRDLANYGYTF,TGCGCCAGCACCCGGGACTTAGCTAACTATGGCTACACCTTC
.,TRBJ2-3,TRBV5-5,.,CASSLGGQEDTQYF,TGTGCCAGCAGCTTAGGGGGACAAGAAGATACGCAGTATTTT
TRBD2,TRBJ2-2,TRBV5-1,.,CASRKLADTGELFF,TGCGCCAGCAGAAAGCTAGCGGACACCGGGGAGCTGTTTTTT
TRBD1,TRBJ1-5,TRBV6-1,.,CASSEGGGTGGINQPQHF,TGTGCCAGCAGTGAAGGTGGGGGGACAGGGGGCATCAATCAGCCCCAGCATTTT
.,TRBJ2-6,TRBV9,.,CASSVSGRGIGANVLTF,TGTGCCAGCAGCGTATCGGGTCGGGGGATTGGGGCCAACGTCCTGACTTTC
.,TRBJ2-5,TRBV6-2/TRBV6-3,.,CASSRGETQYF,TGTGCCAGCAGTAGAGGGGAGACCCAGTACTTC
.,TRBJ2-4,TRBV7-2,.,CASSQTAGKGNIQYF,TGTGCCAGCAGCCAAACTGCAGGGAAGGGGAACATTCAGTACTTC
TRBD1,TRBJ2-7,TRBV15,.,CATSRGRDRGGNEQYF,TGTGCCACCAGCAGGGGCCGGGACAGGGGAGGAAACGAGCAGTACTTC
.,TRBJ2-3,TRBV24-1,.,CATSDPEVQLDTQYF,TGTGCCACCAGTGATCCGGAGGTCCAACTAGATACGCAGTATTTT
TRBD2,TRBJ2-3,TRBV4-2,.,CASSLRPTSGGSTDTQYF,TGTGCCAGCAGCTTGCGGCCCACTAGCGGGGGTAGCACAGATACGCAGTATTTT
TRBD1,TRBJ2-7,TRBV30,.,CAWSRGRREQYF,TGTGCCTGGTCAAGGGGGCGACGCGAGCAGTACTTC
TRBD2,TRBJ2-3,TRBV5-1,.,CASSLAVGSGGSDTQYF,TGCGCCAGCAGCTTGGCCGTTGGTAGCGGGGGGTCGGATACGCAGTATTTT
.,TRBJ1-1,TRBV19,.,CASSVWTANTEAFF,TGTGCCAGTAGTGTTTGGACAGCGAACACTGAAGCTTTCTTT
TRBD2,TRBJ2-1,TRBV6-1,.,CASSDRPGTSGDYEQFF,TGTGCCAGCAGTGACCGGCCCGGGACTAGCGGGGACTATGAGCAGTTCTTC
TRBD1,TRBJ1-5,TRBV28,.,CASSSGTGDSNQPQHF,TGTGCCAGCAGTTCCGGGACAGGGGATAGCAATCAGCCCCAGCATTTT
.,TRBJ1-2,TRBV19,.,CASTTLGAGLSYGYTF,TGTGCCAGTACCACCCTTGGGGCGGGACTGAGCTATGGCTACACCTTC
.,TRBJ2-4,TRBV7-6,.,CASSLESAGPKNIQYF,TGTGCCAGCAGCTTAGAGTCGGCGGGACCTAAAAACATTCAGTACTTC
TRBD2,TRBJ2-1,TRBV5-1,.,CASSLFSSGGREQFF,TGCGCCAGCAGCTTGTTTTCTAGCGGGGGGCGTGAGCAGTTCTTC
.,TRBJ1-2,TRBV30,.,CAWSVQANYGYTF,TGTGCCTGGAGTGTACAAGCTAACTATGGCTACACCTTC
TRBD1,TRBJ2-1,TRBV7-6,.,CASSSRQGGNEQFF,TGTGCCAGCAGCTCGAGACAGGGTGGAAATGAGCAGTTCTTC